The clone carrying this T cell receptor beta chain turned up a few times. Its specificity is not known. The V end was cut by 5 bases, the J end by 9 bases, with 19 bases between. Germline loops: CDR1 LNHDA, CDR2 SQIVND (reference sequence). The CDR3 extends over 14 amino acids. This sample was included in a study of lymphopenia after photon versus proton radiotherapy. Broader study findings: Post-nadir TCR diversity decline inversely tracked overall survival among those who died. After lymphocyte nadir, photon-treated repertoires showed oligoclonal expansion, especially CD8+ Temra. Photon-treated patients lost naive T cells and TCR diversity; proton-treated stayed stable.

Sequenced by immunoSEQ multiplex PCR; TCRdb stores in-frame clones only, minus some. The sample consists of tens of thousands of clones, more than 75% of them appearing once. Sample: peripheral blood, taken from a patient treated with photon-based radiotherapy. The rearrangement uses TRBV19 and TRBJ2-5, with D possibly being TRBD1 or TRBD2 (5 bases each). This TCR derives from a man aged 50 or older with gastric cancer. The chain's CDR3 is CASSSTGDQGAQYF. The CDR3 nucleotides are TGTGCCAGTAGTTCGACTGGGGACCAAGGGGCCCAGTACTTC. Full variable domain (rest looked up from reference TRBV19 and TRBJ2-5): DGGITQSPKYLFRKEGQNVTLSCEQNLNHDAMYWYRQDPGQGLRLIYYSQIVNDFQKGDIAEGYSVSREKKESFPLTVTSAQKNPTAFYLCASSSTGDQGAQYFGPGTRLLVL.